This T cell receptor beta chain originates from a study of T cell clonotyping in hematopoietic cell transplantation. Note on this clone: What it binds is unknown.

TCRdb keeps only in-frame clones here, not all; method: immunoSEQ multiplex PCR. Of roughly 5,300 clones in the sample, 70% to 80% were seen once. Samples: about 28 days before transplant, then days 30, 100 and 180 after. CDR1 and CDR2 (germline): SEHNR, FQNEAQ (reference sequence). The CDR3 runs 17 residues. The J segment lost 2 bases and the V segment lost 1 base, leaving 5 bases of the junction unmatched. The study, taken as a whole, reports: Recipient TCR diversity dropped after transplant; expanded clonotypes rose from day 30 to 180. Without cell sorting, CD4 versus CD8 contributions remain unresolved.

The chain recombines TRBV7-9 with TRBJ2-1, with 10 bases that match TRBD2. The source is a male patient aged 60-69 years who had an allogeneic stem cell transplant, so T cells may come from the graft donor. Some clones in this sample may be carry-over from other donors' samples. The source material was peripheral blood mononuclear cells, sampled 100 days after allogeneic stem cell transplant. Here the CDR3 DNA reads TGTGCCAGCAGCTTAGGGGTCAGCGGGAGGGCCTACAATGAGCAGTTCTTC. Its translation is CASSLGVSGRAYNEQFF.